Given below is one TCR beta chain in context. This specimen belongs to a study of blood T cell repertoires in COVID-19. Overall study: The study drew acute and convalescent COVID-19 samples from the United States, Italy and Spain. PBMCs, B-cell-depleted T cells, or T cells were the source of the cDNA or gDNA that made up the material.

Original analysis: Estimates of nucleated cell counts were drawn from the amplification of reference gene primers. Repertoires were generated with immunoSEQ multiplex PCR, while TCRdb's copy carries only in-frame clones and drops some. V, J and clone size are taken as reported in that table, and D and trimming were inferred from the DNA itself. The table shows about 200,000 clones, with roughly four fifths occurring only once. Germline-derived CDR1 and CDR2 are SGHTA and FQGTGA. CDR3 length equals 13 residues. Trimming took 5 bases from V and 0 from J, leaving 7 bases between them. Donors were grouped by their self-reported clinical history.

This TCR derives from a man aged 35 to 55 who had recovered from COVID-19. The specimen was PBMCs or T cells enriched from blood (not recorded which). J is TRBJ1-1 and V is TRBV7-3, with D hard to call. The chain's CDR3 is CASSREMNTEAFF. CDR3 in DNA: TGTGCCAGCAGCCGGGAGATGAACACTGAAGCTTTCTTT. Complete variable domain (other parts from reference TRBV7-3 and TRBJ1-1): GAGVSQTPSNKVTEKGKYVELRCDPISGHTALYWYRQSLGQGPEFLIYFQGTGAADDSGLPNDRFFAVRPEGSVSTLKIQRTERGDSAVYLCASSREMNTEAFFGQGTRLTVV.